A few counts support the clone carrying this TCR beta chain. The antigen is undetermined. This specimen belongs to a study of cytomegalovirus exposure and HLA in healthy donors. General observations from the study: Listed as cytomegalovirus-associated were 150 to 200 TCR beta chains. Common viral pathogens seemed, in a later analysis, to connect with several of the most significant clusters. Using the classifier, cytomegalovirus status was reportedly diagnosed with high specificity and sensitivity.

With V trimmed by 5 bases and J by 0 bases, 3 bases remained unmatched. The CDR3 loop spans 15 amino acids. CDR1 SGHDN and CDR2 FVKESK come from the germline V gene. Donors sampled were nominally healthy, though unrecorded immune exposures were likely. 13 Jbeta primers and 60 Vbeta primers were used for the PCR. Measured with immunoSEQ multiplex PCR; TCRdb has only the in-frame clones, and not every one. The table includes 200,000 or so clones, under 90% detected once. The chain is built from TRBV14 and TRBJ2-7; 11 nucleotides align to TRBD1. The specimen was PBMCs. This clonotype originated in a human donor in good health. DNA for the CDR3: TGTGCCAGCAGCGGACAGGGGGCCCACTCCTACGAGCAGTACTTC. Protein: CASSGQGAHSYEQYF.